Shown below are 21 T cell receptor beta chains from a single sample sequenced in a study of T cells expressing NK-cell markers. Following a re-call of the 5' RACE reads, TCRdb has one entry per CDR3 protein and lacks DNA. Seen in this sample are approximately 380,000 distinct CDR3 sequences; the ten most common clones hold roughly 5.2%. Sequenced material: blood T cells: a sorted CD56 or NKG2C T cell subset, CD4+ or CD8+ T cells, or bulk PBMC T cells (not recorded which). Receptor source: a man between 18 and 69 years old in good health.

V usage is TRBV12-3 or TRBV12-4 and J usage is TRBJ1-6. This CDR3 spans 14 amino acids. This CDR3 is CASSFSAAGTPLHF.

The chain uses TRBV6-5 and TRBJ2-5; TCRdb indicates TRBD1, and absent DNA this call remains unverified. In germline, CDR1 is MNHEY, CDR2 SVGAGI. The CDR3 runs 16 residues. The CDR3 protein is CASSYLLGQGRETQYF.

This chain joins TRBV7-3 and TRBJ2-3; TCRdb calls TRBD1, which cannot be checked without DNA. The germline gives CDR1 SGHTA, CDR2 FQGTGA. CDR3 length equals 17 residues. CDR3 residues: CASSLTPFSGGTDTQYF.

The chain joins TRBV12-3 or TRBV12-4 to TRBJ1-6. The length of the CDR3 is 17 residues. CDR3 residues: CASSEIRGTPYNSPLHF.

The CDR3 region is CASTLLGLAGQAGELFF. This chain uses TRBV5-1 with TRBJ2-2; there is no DNA to check the TCRdb D call of TRBD2. This CDR3 has 17 amino acids. Per the germline V gene, CDR1 is SGHRS and CDR2 is YFSETQ.

The chain links TRBV4-2 to TRBJ2-4; checking the TCRdb D call of TRBD1 is not possible without DNA. The CDR3 runs 16 residues. Germline V gene sequence: CDR1 LGHNA, CDR2 YNFKEQ. CDR3 residues: CASSPPDRLAKNIQYF.

The chain joins TRBV19 to TRBJ2-3; the D gene TCRdb calls, TRBD2, cannot be checked with no DNA. The germline V gene encodes CDR1 LNHDA and CDR2 SQIVND (reference sequence). The CDR3 is made up of 15 amino acids. The CDR3 protein is CASPGERGGTDTQYF.

J is TRBJ2-2 and V is TRBV6-1; TCRdb's D call of TRBD1 is untestable without DNA. Germline lookup yields CDR1 MNHNS and CDR2 SASEGT. This CDR3 spans 17 amino acids. The CDR3 protein is CASRPPGGDGSTGELFF.

CDR3 sequence reads: CASSLALRGGDEQFF. This chain uses TRBV5-6 with TRBJ2-1; the TCRdb D gene call, TRBD1, has no DNA to confirm it. In germline, CDR1 is SGHDT, CDR2 YYEEEE. This CDR3 region has 15 residues. Using reference TRBV5-6 and TRBJ2-1 for the parts outside the CDR3, the full variable domain is DAGVTQSPTHLIKTRGQQVTLRCSPKSGHDTVSWYQQALGQGPQFIFQYYEEEERQRGNFPDRFSGHQFPNYSSELNVNALLLGDSALYLCASSLALRGGDEQFFGPGTRLTVL.

The V and J genes are TRBV7-2 and TRBJ1-6; there is no DNA to check the TCRdb D call of TRBD1. CDR3 length equals 15 residues. Germline V CDR1 and CDR2: SGHTA, FQGNSA. The CDR3 protein is CASSSGDRYNSPLHF.

The genes are TRBV10-3 and TRBJ2-2; TCRdb's D call, TRBD2, is unchecked because there is no DNA. The CDR3 is made up of 15 amino acids. Germline assignment: CDR1 ENHRY and CDR2 SYGVKD. The CDR3 here is CAIRFSGTNTGELFF.

This rearrangement joins TRBV29-1 to TRBJ1-2; TCRdb's assignment of TRBD1 cannot be checked, as there is no DNA. The V gene's germline CDR1 is SQVTM and CDR2 ANQGSEA. CDR3 length equals 13 residues. The chain's CDR3 is CSVLATGAIGYTF.

The chain has TRBV20-1 and TRBJ1-1; with no DNA, the TCRdb D assignment of TRBD1 cannot be verified. This CDR3 spans 14 amino acids. Looked up from germline, CDR1 is DFQATT and CDR2 is SNEGSKA (reference sequence). The CDR3 sequence is CSARDLWGVTEAFF.

The gene calls are TRBV5-6 and TRBJ2-7; TCRdb names TRBD1, which stays unverified in the absence of DNA. The germline CDR1 and CDR2 sequences are SGHDT and YYEEEE. The CDR3 totals 17 residues. CDR3 region: CASSLFKRGSLSYEQYF.

This chain uses TRBV7-3 with TRBJ1-1; TCRdb names TRBD1, which stays unverified in the absence of DNA. Per the germline V gene, CDR1 is SGHTA and CDR2 is FQGTGA. The CDR3 consists of 12 residues. The CDR3 region is CASSLKGTQAFF.

The chain recombines TRBV20-1 with TRBJ1-1. The CDR3 totals 13 residues. Germline-derived CDR1 and CDR2 are DFQATT and SNEGSKA (reference sequence). CDR3 amino acids: CSARTSENTEAFF.

This CDR3 reads CASSPRGSIQYF. The rearrangement links TRBV28 to TRBJ2-4; TCRdb proposes TRBD1, but this gene call is untestable without DNA. There are 12 residues in the CDR3. The germline V gene has CDR1 MDHEN and CDR2 SYDVKM.

The genes are TRBV5-6 and TRBJ1-6; TCRdb's assignment of TRBD1 cannot be checked, as there is no DNA. CDR1 and CDR2 (germline): SGHDT, YYEEEE. There are 15 residues in the CDR3. CDR3 sequence: CASSADRQYNSPLHF. Based on the CDR3 plus reference TRBV5-6 and TRBJ1-6, the full variable domain is DAGVTQSPTHLIKTRGQQVTLRCSPKSGHDTVSWYQQALGQGPQFIFQYYEEEERQRGNFPDRFSGHQFPNYSSELNVNALLLGDSALYLCASSADRQYNSPLHFGNGTRLTVT.

The chain employs TRBV15 and TRBJ2-1; the D gene TCRdb calls, TRBD1, cannot be checked with no DNA. The CDR3 length is 17 residues. From germline, CDR1 is LNHNV and CDR2 YYDKDF (reference sequence). The CDR3 loop is CATSRDKGDSPRRVQFF.

The chain recombines TRBV19 with TRBJ1-2; the D call from TCRdb, TRBD1, cannot be confirmed without DNA. The CDR3 consists of 15 residues. Germline loops: CDR1 LNHDA, CDR2 SQIVND (reference sequence). The CDR3 protein is CASSKGNFPGYGYTF.

The chain carries TRBV7-2 and TRBJ2-1; TCRdb indicates TRBD2, and absent DNA this call remains unverified. The CDR3 consists of 14 residues. CDR1 is SGHTA, CDR2 FQGNSA, per germline. The CDR3 spells CASTVGWRANEQFF.